This TCR beta chain was identified during a study of cytomegalovirus exposure and HLA in healthy donors. Study-wide results and caveats: Follow-up analysis found HLA locus-dependent TCR association rates, highest for DRB1 and lowest for HLA-C. The authors assumed roughly uniform sequencing depth across donors for presence/absence analyses. Later findings reportedly placed an Asian-associated ancestry cluster below the approximately 630-donor mean for N-insertions. An analysis that was carried out later associated 16,000 or so TCR beta sequences with HLA alleles at 0.05 false discovery rate.

On this clone: Its antigen is undetermined.

The PCR made use of 60 Vbeta and 13 Jbeta primers. The protocol was immunoSEQ multiplex PCR, while the TCRdb copy is restricted to in-frame clones and leaves out a portion. Of roughly 120,000 clones in the sample, 75% to 85% were seen once. CDR1 and CDR2 (germline): MGHDK, SYGVNS. Trimming at V came to 1 base and at J to 11 bases, leaving 11 bases not matched to a gene. The length of the CDR3 is 16 residues. Sequencing was performed on PBMCs. J is TRBJ1-4 and V is TRBV25-1; 9 bases line up with TRBD1. This TCR was recovered from a female donor in good health and CMV-seropositive. The CDR3 DNA reads as TGTGCCAGCAGTGAATCCGGCACAGGGGGCATGAGGAAACTGTTTTTT. Protein sequence: CASSESGTGGMRKLFF.